What follows is one T cell receptor (beta chain) and its context. Trimming pared 7 bases from V and 4 bases from J, leaving 13 bases between. This CDR3 is 13 amino acids long. Per the germline V gene, CDR1 is ENHRY and CDR2 is SYGVKD. The data derive from a study of blood T cell repertoires in COVID-19. TCRdb keeps only in-frame clones here, not all; method: immunoSEQ multiplex PCR. The table shows approximately 300,000 clones, with roughly 83% occurring only once. This TCR derives from a woman in her fifties or sixties with acute or convalescent COVID-19. Sequenced sample: peripheral blood. The chain links TRBV10-3 to TRBJ2-5; D perhaps matches TRBD2 (5 bases). The CDR3 region has the DNA TGTGCCATCAAGAGGGCTAGCACAGAGACCCAGTACTTC. It translates to CAIKRASTETQYF.